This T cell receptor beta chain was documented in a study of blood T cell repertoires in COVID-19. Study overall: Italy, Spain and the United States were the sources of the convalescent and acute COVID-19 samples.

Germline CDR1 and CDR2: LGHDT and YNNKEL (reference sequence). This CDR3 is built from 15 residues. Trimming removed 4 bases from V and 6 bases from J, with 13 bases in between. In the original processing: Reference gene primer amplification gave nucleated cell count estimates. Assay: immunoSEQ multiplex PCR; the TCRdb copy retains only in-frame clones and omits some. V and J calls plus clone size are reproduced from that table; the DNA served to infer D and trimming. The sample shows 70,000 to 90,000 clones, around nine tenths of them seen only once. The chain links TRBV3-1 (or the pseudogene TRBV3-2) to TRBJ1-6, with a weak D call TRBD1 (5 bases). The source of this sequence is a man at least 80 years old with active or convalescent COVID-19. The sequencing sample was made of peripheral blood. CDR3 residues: CASSPPRASNSPLHF. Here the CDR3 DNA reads TGTGCCAGCAGCCCCCCCAGGGCAAGTAATTCACCCCTCCACTTT.